This TCR beta chain is drawn from a study of identical twins. TCRdb reanalysed the 5' RACE reads using MiXCR and keeps one entry per CDR3 protein. This sample has 1.5 million to 2 million distinct CDR3 sequences, with about 32% found just once. V was pared by 7 bases and J by 11 bases, with 17 bases between. Germline V gene lookup returns CDR1 SGHAT and CDR2 FQDESV (reference sequence). CDR3 length: 12 amino acids. Sequenced sample: cord blood. This chain links TRBV11-1 with TRBJ2-5; D tentatively reads TRBD1 or TRBD2 (5 bases each). The receptor's source is a newborn girl in good health. CDR3 DNA: TGTGCCAGCACCCGTCCTTTGGGGGAGCAGTACTTC. Its translation: CASTRPLGEQYF.